This T cell receptor beta chain was recorded in a study of cytomegalovirus exposure and HLA in healthy donors. The germline CDR1 and CDR2 sequences are MNHEY and SVGAGI. Trimming shortened V by 11 bases and J by 0 bases, and 17 bases separated the two germline ends. The CDR3 consists of 15 residues. 13 Jbeta primers and 60 Vbeta primers were used for the PCR. Only in-frame clones appear in the TCRdb table, and some are missing; sequencing was by immunoSEQ multiplex PCR. The sample includes fewer than 120,000 clones, 76% seen only once; the top ten take about an eighth. Material for sequencing was PBMCs. The gene calls are TRBV6-5 and TRBJ2-1; D perhaps matches TRBD2 (5 bases). The source of this sequence is a man younger than 45 in good health and CMV-seropositive. CDR3 sequence: CASSQERISYNEQFF. The CDR3 DNA reads as TGTGCCTCCAGCCAAGAGCGGATCTCCTACAATGAGCAGTTCTTC.